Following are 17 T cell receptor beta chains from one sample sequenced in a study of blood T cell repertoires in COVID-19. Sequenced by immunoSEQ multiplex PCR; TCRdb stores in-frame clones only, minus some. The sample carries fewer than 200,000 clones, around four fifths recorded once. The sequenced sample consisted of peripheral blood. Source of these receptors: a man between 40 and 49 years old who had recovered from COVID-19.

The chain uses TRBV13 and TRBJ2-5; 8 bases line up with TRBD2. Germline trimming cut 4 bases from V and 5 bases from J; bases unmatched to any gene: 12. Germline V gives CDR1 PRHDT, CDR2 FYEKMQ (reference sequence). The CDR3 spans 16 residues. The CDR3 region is CASSYKAGGAFETQYF. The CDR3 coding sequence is TGTGCCAGCAGCTACAAAGCCGGGGGGGCGTTTGAGACCCAGTACTTC.

CDR3 region: CASSLVSGRRADTQYF. CDR3 DNA sequence: TGCGCCAGCAGCTTGGTTAGCGGGCGTCGCGCAGATACGCAGTATTTT. The V gene is TRBV5-1, the J gene TRBJ2-3; the match to TRBD2 covers 7 bases. Germline assignment: CDR1 SGHRS and CDR2 YFSETQ. With 0 bases clipped from V and 4 bases from J, the junction kept 8 bases outside the gene matches. The CDR3 has 16 amino acids.

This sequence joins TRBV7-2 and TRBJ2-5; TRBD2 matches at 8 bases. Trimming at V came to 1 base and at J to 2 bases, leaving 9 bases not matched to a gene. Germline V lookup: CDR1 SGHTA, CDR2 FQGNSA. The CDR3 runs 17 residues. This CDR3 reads CASSLVSRVAGQETQYF. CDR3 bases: TGTGCCAGCAGCTTAGTGTCGCGCGTAGCGGGACAAGAGACCCAGTACTTC.

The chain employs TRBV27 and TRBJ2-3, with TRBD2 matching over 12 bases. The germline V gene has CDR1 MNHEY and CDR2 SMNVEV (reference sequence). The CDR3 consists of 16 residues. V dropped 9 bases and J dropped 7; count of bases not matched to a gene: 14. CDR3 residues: CASQLTSTSGRYTQYF. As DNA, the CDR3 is TGTGCCAGTCAGTTAACTTCGACTAGCGGGAGATATACGCAGTATTTT.

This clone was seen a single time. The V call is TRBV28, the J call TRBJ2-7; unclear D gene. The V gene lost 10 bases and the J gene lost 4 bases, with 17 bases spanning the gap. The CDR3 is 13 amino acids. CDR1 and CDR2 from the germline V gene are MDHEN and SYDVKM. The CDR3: CATTISLGYEQYF. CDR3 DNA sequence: TGTGCCACTACTATATCCCTTGGTTACGAGCAGTACTTC.

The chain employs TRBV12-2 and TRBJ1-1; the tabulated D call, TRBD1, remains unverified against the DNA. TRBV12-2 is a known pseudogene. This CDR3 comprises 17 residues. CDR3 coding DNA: TGTGCAAGTCGCTTAGCCGGGGCAGGGGGCGTTGACACTGAAGCTTTCTTT. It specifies CASRLAGAGGVDTEAFF.

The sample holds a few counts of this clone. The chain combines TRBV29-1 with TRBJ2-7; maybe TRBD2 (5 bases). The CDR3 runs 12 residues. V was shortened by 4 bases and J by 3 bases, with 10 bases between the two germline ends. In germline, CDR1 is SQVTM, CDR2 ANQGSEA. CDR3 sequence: CSVVEGNYEQYF. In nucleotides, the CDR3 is TGCAGCGTTGTTGAGGGAAACTACGAGCAGTACTTC.

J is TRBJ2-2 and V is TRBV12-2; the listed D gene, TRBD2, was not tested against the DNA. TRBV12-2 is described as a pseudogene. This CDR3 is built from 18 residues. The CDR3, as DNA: TGTGCAAGCCAACCCTCCCCTTTTTGCTTTCGGGGCACCGGGGAGCTGTTTTTT. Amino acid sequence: CASQPSPFCFRGTGELFF.

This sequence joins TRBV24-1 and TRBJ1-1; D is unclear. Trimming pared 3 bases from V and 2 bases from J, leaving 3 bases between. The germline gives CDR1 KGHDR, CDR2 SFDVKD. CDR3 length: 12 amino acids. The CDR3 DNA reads TGTGCCACCAGTGATCCAAACACTGAAGCTTTCTTT. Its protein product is CATSDPNTEAFF.

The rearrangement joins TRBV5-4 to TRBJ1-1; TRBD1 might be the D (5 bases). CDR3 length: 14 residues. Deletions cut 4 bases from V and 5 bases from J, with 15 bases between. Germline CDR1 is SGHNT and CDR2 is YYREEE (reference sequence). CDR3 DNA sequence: TGTGCCAGCAGCGGGGGATGGGGGGTGACTGAAGCTTTCTTT. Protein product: CASSGGWGVTEAFF.

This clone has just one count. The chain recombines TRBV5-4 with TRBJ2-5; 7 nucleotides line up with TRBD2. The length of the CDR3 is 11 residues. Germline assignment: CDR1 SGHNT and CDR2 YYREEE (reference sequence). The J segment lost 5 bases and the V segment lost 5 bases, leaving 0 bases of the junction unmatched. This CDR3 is CASRGGETQYF. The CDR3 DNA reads TGTGCCAGCAGGGGGGGGGAGACCCAGTACTTC.

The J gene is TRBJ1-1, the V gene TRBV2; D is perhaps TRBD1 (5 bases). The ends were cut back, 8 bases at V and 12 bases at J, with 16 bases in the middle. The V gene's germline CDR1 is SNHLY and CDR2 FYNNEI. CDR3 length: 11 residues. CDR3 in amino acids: CASSREWGTFF. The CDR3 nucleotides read TGTGCCAGCTCCAGGGAATGGGGTACTTTCTTT.

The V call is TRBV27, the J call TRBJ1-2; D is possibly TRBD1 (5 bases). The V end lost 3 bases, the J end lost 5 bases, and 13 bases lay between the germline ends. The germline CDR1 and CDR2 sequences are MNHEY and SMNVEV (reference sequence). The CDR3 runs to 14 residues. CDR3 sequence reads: CASSLKGGGYGYTF. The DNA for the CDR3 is TGTGCCAGCAGTTTGAAAGGTGGGGGGTATGGCTACACCTTC.

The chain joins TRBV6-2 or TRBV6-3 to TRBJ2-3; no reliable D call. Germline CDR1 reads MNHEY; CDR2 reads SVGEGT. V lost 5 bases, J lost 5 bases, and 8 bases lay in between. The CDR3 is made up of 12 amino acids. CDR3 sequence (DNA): TGTGCCAGCAGTGGCTCGGGAGATACGCAGTATTTT. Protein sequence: CASSGSGDTQYF.

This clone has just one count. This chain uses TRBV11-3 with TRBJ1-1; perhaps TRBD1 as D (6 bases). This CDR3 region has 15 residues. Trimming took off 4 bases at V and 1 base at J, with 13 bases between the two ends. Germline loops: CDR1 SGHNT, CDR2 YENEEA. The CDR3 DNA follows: TGTGCCAGCAGCTCAAGTCGGGGGGCGAACACTGAAGCTTTCTTT. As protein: CASSSSRGANTEAFF.

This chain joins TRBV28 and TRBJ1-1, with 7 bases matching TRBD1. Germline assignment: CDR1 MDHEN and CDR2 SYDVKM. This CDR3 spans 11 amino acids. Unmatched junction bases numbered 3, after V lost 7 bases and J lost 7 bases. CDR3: CASKGQFEAFF. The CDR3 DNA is TGTGCCAGCAAGGGACAGTTTGAAGCTTTCTTT.

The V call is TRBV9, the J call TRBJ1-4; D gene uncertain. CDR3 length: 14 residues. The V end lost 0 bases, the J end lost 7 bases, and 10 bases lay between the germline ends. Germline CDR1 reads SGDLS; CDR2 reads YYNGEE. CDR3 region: CASSVVGHGEKLFF. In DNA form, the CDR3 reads TGTGCCAGCAGCGTAGTCGGTCATGGTGAAAAACTGTTTTTT.